A selection of T cell receptor beta chains follows, all from one sample in a study of OX40 agonist ivuxolimab in advanced cancers. Measured with immunoSEQ multiplex PCR; TCRdb has only the in-frame clones, and not every one. The data show more than 45,000 clones, with roughly 77% seen just once and 0.95% to 1.5% held by the top ten. The sequences come from CD4+ or CD8+ T cells sorted from blood, collected in a trial of the OX40 agonist ivuxolimab. These receptors originate from an adult with an advanced solid tumor such as melanoma, head and neck, liver or kidney cancer. The CDR3 runs from the conserved cysteine through the conserved F or W. Each record gives: V gene, clone size, D gene, J gene, CDR3 protein, CDR3 DNA. A D gene is named only where the DNA matches it firmly. For some rows the clone size is stated as once, few or many, or as a class when expanded; others skip it.

TRBV28	NA	NA	TRBJ2-7	CASNSMGSYEQYF	TGTGCCAGCAATTCTATGGGGTCCTACGAGCAGTACTTC
TRBV28	once	TRBD2	TRBJ2-1	CASSLTSGSRDEQFF	TGTGCCAGCAGTTTGACTAGCGGGAGCCGGGATGAGCAGTTCTTC
TRBV10-3	once	TRBD2	TRBJ2-7	CAISEGSGKPYEQYF	TGTGCCATCAGTGAAGGTAGCGGGAAGCCCTACGAGCAGTACTTC
TRBV5-1	NA	NA	TRBJ1-1	CASSLDQGNTEAFF	TGCGCCAGCAGCTTGGACCAGGGGAACACTGAAGCTTTCTTT
TRBV6-1	NA	NA	TRBJ2-1	CASSLGPRNNEQFF	TGTGCCAGCAGTTTGGGACCGCGGAACAATGAGCAGTTCTTC
TRBV18	NA	NA	TRBJ1-1	CASSPTNTEAFF	TGTGCCAGCTCACCTACGAACACTGAAGCTTTCTTT
TRBV7-9	NA	TRBD1	TRBJ1-1	CASSPRGQVTEAFF	TGTGCCAGCAGCCCGAGGGGACAGGTCACTGAAGCTTTCTTT
TRBV30	NA	TRBD1	TRBJ2-1	CAWEGQGHNEQFF	TGTGCCTGGGAGGGACAGGGTCACAATGAGCAGTTCTTC
TRBV12-5	NA	NA	TRBJ1-5	CASGLVLRDLRYSNQPQHF	TGTGCTAGTGGTTTGGTACTGAGGGACCTACGATACAGCAATCAGCCCCAGCATTTT
TRBV6-6	NA	NA	TRBJ2-3	CASRGSTDTQYF	TGTGCCAGCAGGGGTAGCACAGATACGCAGTATTTT
TRBV19	NA	TRBD1	TRBJ1-1	CASSVNRGSGEAFF	TGTGCCAGTAGTGTAAACAGGGGGTCGGGTGAAGCTTTCTTT
TRBV19	NA	NA	TRBJ2-4	CASSMVHAKNIQYF	TGTGCCAGTAGTATGGTGCATGCCAAAAACATTCAGTACTTC
TRBV10-3	NA	TRBD1	TRBJ2-5	CAISERAGGETQYF	TGTGCCATCAGTGAGAGGGCAGGGGGAGAGACCCAGTACTTC
TRBV2	NA	NA	TRBJ2-1	CASLTRGVNEQFF	TGTGCCAGCCTTACGAGGGGGGTCAATGAGCAGTTCTTC
TRBV10-3	NA	TRBD1	TRBJ1-5	CAISDSDRGYQPQHF	TGTGCCATCAGTGATTCGGACAGGGGATATCAGCCCCAGCATTTT
TRBV5-1	NA	NA	TRBJ2-2	CASSWALRGPGELFF	TGCGCCAGCAGCTGGGCCCTTCGAGGACCCGGGGAGCTGTTTTTT
TRBV2	NA	NA	TRBJ2-5	CASNGGGETQYF	TGTGCCAGCAACGGGGGAGGAGAGACCCAGTACTTC
TRBV10-3	NA	NA	TRBJ1-1	CAIRTQGNGEAFF	TGTGCCATCAGAACACAGGGAAACGGTGAAGCTTTCTTT
TRBV6-1	few	TRBD1	TRBJ2-7	CASSGRQGGSYEQYF	TGTGCCAGCAGTGGGCGACAGGGTGGGTCCTACGAGCAGTACTTC
TRBV11-3	few	TRBD1	TRBJ2-5	CASSLRDSYQETQYF	TGTGCCAGCAGCCTACGGGACAGCTACCAAGAGACCCAGTACTTC
TRBV5-1	NA	NA	TRBJ2-5	CASSLEAGASTQYF	TGCGCCAGCAGCTTGGAGGCGGGGGCCTCGACCCAGTACTTC
TRBV18	once	NA	TRBJ1-4	CASSPYRSDNEKLFF	TGTGCCAGCTCACCCTACAGGTCCGATAATGAAAAACTGTTTTTT
TRBV11-1	NA	TRBD2	TRBJ2-3	CASSLLLAESTDTQYF	TGTGCCAGCAGCTTACTACTAGCGGAAAGCACAGATACGCAGTATTTT
TRBV5-4	NA	NA	TRBJ2-2	CASSFSRRQGSTGELFF	TGTGCCAGCAGCTTCTCTCGGCGGCAGGGAAGCACCGGGGAGCTGTTTTTT
TRBV28	NA	TRBD1	TRBJ1-1	CASSLSSGGWTEAFF	TGTGCCAGCAGTTTATCCTCAGGGGGCTGGACTGAAGCTTTCTTT
TRBV28	NA	NA	TRBJ2-7	CASSFLPQGGISYEQYF	TGTGCCAGCAGCTTTCTACCCCAGGGGGGTATTTCCTACGAGCAGTACTTC
TRBV6-1	NA	TRBD1	TRBJ2-3	CASSEQGVSTDTQYF	TGTGCCAGCAGTGAACAGGGGGTCAGCACAGATACGCAGTATTTT
TRBV5-5	NA	TRBD2	TRBJ2-7	CASRLRLAGYSEQYF	TGTGCCAGCAGGCTTAGACTAGCGGGGTATTCCGAGCAGTACTTC
TRBV7-3	NA	TRBD1	TRBJ2-1	CASSRQGTDNEQFF	TGTGCCAGCAGCCGACAGGGTACGGACAATGAGCAGTTCTTC
TRBV2	NA	NA	TRBJ1-4	CASSGLGSGTTNEKLFF	TGTGCCAGCAGTGGGCTCGGATCAGGGACAACTAATGAAAAACTGTTTTTT
TRBV7-9	few	NA	TRBJ2-4	CASSPYQARGGLAKNIQYF	TGTGCCAGCAGCCCCTATCAGGCTCGTGGGGGGTTAGCCAAAAACATTCAGTACTTC
TRBV7-7	NA	NA	TRBJ1-1	CASSYDSRSEAFF	TGTGCTAGCAGCTACGACAGCCGAAGTGAAGCTTTCTTT
TRBV2	NA	NA	TRBJ1-2	CASRVNILNYGYTF	TGTGCCAGCAGGGTAAACATACTCAACTATGGCTACACCTTC
TRBV30	NA	NA	TRBJ2-1	CAWGARSFLFGEQFF	TGTGCCTGGGGTGCTCGTAGTTTTCTTTTCGGTGAGCAGTTCTTC
TRBV7-9	once	NA	TRBJ1-2	CASTLATGPGSYGYTF	TGTGCCAGCACCCTCGCTACGGGTCCAGGGTCCTATGGCTACACCTTC